Described below is a single T cell receptor beta chain sequence and its context. The germline V gene has CDR1 LGHDT and CDR2 YNNKEL (reference sequence). V was trimmed by 1 base and J by 8 bases, leaving 11 bases between them. CDR3 length: 13 amino acids. Authors' processing steps: Estimation of nucleated cell counts was performed using reference gene primer amplification. Assay: immunoSEQ multiplex PCR; the TCRdb copy retains only in-frame clones and omits some. V, J and clone size reflect that table, while D and trimming were determined from the DNA. The sample lists roughly 100,000 clones, nearly 85% occurring once. This record belongs to a study of blood T cell repertoires in COVID-19. Whole-study context: The United States, Italy and Spain provided the acute and convalescent COVID-19 samples. In each case, the material was cDNA or gDNA derived from T cells, B-cell-depleted T cells, or PBMCs.

The sample consisted of peripheral blood. This clonotype was sampled from a human donor in a cohort sampled during active or convalescent COVID-19. The chain recombines TRBV3-1 (or the pseudogene TRBV3-2) with TRBJ1-1, with D maybe TRBD1 (6 bases). The chain's CDR3 is CASSQVTGREAFF. The CDR3 DNA sequence: TGTGCCAGCAGCCAAGTAACAGGGAGAGAAGCTTTCTTT.